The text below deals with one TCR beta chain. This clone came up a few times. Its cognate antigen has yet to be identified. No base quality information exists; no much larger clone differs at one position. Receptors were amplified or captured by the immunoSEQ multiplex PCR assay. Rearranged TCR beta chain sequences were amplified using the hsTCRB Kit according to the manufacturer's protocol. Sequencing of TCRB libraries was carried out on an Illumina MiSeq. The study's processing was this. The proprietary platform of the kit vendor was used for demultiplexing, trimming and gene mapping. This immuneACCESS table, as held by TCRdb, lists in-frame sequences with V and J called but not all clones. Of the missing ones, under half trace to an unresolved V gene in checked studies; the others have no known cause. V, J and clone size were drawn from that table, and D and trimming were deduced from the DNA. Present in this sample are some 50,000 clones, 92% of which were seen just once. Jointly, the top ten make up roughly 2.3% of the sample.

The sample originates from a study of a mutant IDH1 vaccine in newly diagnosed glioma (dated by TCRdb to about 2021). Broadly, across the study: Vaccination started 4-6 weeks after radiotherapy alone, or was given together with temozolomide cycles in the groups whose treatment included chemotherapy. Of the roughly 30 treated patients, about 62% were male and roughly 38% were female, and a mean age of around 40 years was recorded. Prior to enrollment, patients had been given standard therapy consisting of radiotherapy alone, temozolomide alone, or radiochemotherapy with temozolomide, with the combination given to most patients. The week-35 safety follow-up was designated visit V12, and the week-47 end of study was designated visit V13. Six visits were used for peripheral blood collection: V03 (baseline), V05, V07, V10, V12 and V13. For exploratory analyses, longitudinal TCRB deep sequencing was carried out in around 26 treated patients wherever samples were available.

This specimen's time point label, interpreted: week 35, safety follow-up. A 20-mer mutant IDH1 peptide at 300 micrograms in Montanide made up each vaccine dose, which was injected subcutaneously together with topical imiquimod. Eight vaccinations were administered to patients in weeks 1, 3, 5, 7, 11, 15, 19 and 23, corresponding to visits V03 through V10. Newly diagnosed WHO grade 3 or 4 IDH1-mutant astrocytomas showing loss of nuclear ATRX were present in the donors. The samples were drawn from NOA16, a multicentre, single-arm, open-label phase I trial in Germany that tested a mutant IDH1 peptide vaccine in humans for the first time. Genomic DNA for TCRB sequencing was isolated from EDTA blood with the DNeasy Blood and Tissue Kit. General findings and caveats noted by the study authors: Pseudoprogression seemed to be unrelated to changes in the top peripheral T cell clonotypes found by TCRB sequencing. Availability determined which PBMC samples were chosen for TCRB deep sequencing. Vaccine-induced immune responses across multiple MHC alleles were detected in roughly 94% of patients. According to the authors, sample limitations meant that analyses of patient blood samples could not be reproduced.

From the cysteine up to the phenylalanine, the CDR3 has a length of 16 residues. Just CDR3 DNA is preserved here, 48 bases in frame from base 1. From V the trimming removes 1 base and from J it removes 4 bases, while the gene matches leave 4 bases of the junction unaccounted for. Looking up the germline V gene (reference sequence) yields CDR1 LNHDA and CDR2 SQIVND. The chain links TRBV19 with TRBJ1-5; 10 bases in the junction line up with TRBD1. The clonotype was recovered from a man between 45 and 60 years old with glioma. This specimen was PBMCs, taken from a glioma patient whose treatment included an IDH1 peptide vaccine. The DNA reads TGTGCCAGTAGTATAGCCCGGGACAGGGGAAATCAGCCCCAGCATTTT. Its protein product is CASSIARDRGNQPQHF.